Listed below are T cell receptor beta chains from one sample, sequenced in a study of T-cell memory formation after mild COVID-19. TCRdb ran MiXCR on the 5' RACE reads and lists one entry per CDR3 protein. The data contain 400,000 to 550,000 distinct CDR3 sequences, roughly 23% of them singletons. What was sequenced was PBMCs or a T cell subset sorted from them (not recorded which). The origin of the receptors is an adult woman who had mild COVID-19 (a few samples of this study predate the infection). Cell type and time point are not known. Each CDR3 is given with its conserved first and last residue. The D gene is left open where the match is weak. Only part of the rows carry a size: once, few, many, or a class if the clone is expanded.

j_call	clone_size	d_call	v_call	cdr3_aa	cdr3_nt
TRBJ1-5	few	NA	TRBV4-2	CASSPSAMLSEQPQHF	TGTGCCAGCAGCCCCTCCGCGATGCTGTCTGAGCAGCCCCAGCATTTT
TRBJ2-1	few	TRBD2	TRBV7-2	CASSPRGAGGPYNEQFF	TGTGCCAGCAGCCCAAGGGGCGCGGGAGGGCCTTACAATGAGCAGTTCTTC
TRBJ2-3	few	TRBD2	TRBV12-5	CASAAASGFTDTQYF	TGTGCTAGTGCGGCAGCTAGCGGGTTCACAGATACGCAGTATTTT
TRBJ1-3	few	TRBD1	TRBV7-9	CASSLAPTPQGAGNTIYF	TGTGCCAGCAGCTTAGCGCCCACTCCTCAGGGGGCTGGAAACACCATATATTTT
TRBJ2-1	NA	TRBD1	TRBV5-1	CASSPKDRVVVNEQFF	TGCGCCAGCAGCCCTAAAGACAGGGTTGTTGTTAATGAGCAGTTCTTC
TRBJ2-1	few	TRBD2	TRBV10-3	CAISESQRGHNEQFF	TGTGCCATCAGTGAGTCCCAGCGGGGCCACAATGAGCAGTTCTTC
TRBJ2-1	NA	TRBD2	TRBV25-1	CASSPAGQQFF	TGTGCCAGCTCTCCAGCGGGACAGCAGTTCTTC
TRBJ2-7	NA	TRBD1	TRBV20-1	CSAREAKGQGIITYEQYF	TGCAGTGCTAGAGAGGCAAAGGGACAGGGGATTATAACCTACGAGCAGTACTTC
TRBJ2-1	many	TRBD1	TRBV5-1	CASSLDRGYYNEQFF	TGCGCCAGCAGCTTGGACAGGGGCTATTACAATGAGCAGTTCTTC
TRBJ1-4	NA	TRBD1	TRBV30	CAWSVDRGRGEKLFF	TGTGCCTGGAGTGTCGACAGGGGGCGAGGGGAAAAACTGTTTTTT
TRBJ2-7	NA	TRBD2	TRBV5-1	CASSATSGSYEQYF	TGCGCCAGCAGTGCGACTAGCGGATCGTACGAGCAGTACTTC
TRBJ2-5	NA	TRBD2	TRBV7-8	CASSQRLAGAYQETQYF	TGTGCCAGCAGCCAGAGGCTAGCGGGGGCGTACCAAGAGACCCAGTACTTC
TRBJ2-7	many	NA	TRBV7-2	CASSYEGTTPRQYF	TGTGCCAGCAGCTACGAGGGGACCACCCCTCGGCAGTACTTC
TRBJ2-1	NA	TRBD2	TRBV4-1	CASSPLPPGGRDEQFF	TGCGCCAGCAGCCCCCTACCCCCGGGGGGGCGAGATGAGCAGTTCTTC
TRBJ2-5	NA	NA	TRBV7-2	CASSSISLGSQYF	TGTGCCAGCAGCTCAATCTCTCTCGGGAGCCAGTACTTC
TRBJ1-6	few	NA	TRBV4-1	CASSHGTGWDSPLHF	TGCGCCAGCAGCCACGGTACAGGGTGGGATTCACCCCTCCACTTT
TRBJ2-6	few	NA	TRBV2	CASNEGYSGANVLTF	TGTGCCAGCAATGAGGGATACTCTGGGGCCAACGTCCTGACTTTC
TRBJ2-3	NA	NA	TRBV3-1	CASSQPREMGTDTQYF	TGTGCCAGCAGCCAACCGAGGGAGATGGGCACAGATACGCAGTATTTT
TRBJ2-7	NA	NA	TRBV3-1	CASSQGRTFSYEQYF	TGTGCCAGCAGCCAAGGGAGGACGTTCTCCTACGAGCAGTACTTC
TRBJ1-4	NA	TRBD1	TRBV5-1	CASSPGTGSEKLFF	TGCGCCAGCAGCCCGGGGACAGGGTCTGAAAAACTGTTTTTT
TRBJ2-2	NA	TRBD2	TRBV7-9	CASSLKRSLTALLAGPTGELFF	TGTGCCAGCAGCTTAAAGAGGTCCCTCACGGCCTTACTAGCGGGTCCCACCGGGGAGCTGTTTTTT
TRBJ2-3	NA	NA	TRBV29-1	CSVDSGNTDTQYF	TGCAGCGTTGATAGTGGGAACACAGATACGCAGTATTTT
TRBJ1-1	NA	NA	TRBV20-1	CSARDQREGITFF	TGCAGTGCTAGAGATCAGCGGGAGGGGATAACTTTCTTT
TRBJ2-7	few	NA	TRBV5-1	CASTHKGPSYEQYF	TGCGCCAGCACCCATAAGGGTCCCTCCTACGAGCAGTACTTC